Below are 27 T cell receptor beta chains sequenced from a single sample in a study of beta chain features in type 1 diabetes. The antigens of these receptors remain unknown. What was sequenced were expressed TCRB transcripts, since all of the isolated RNA had been reverse transcribed. Sequencing used immunoSEQ multiplex PCR; TCRdb keeps in-frame clones, though not all of them. Of about 25,000 clones listed, 68% were seen once; the top ten hold around 1.1%. Findings and caveats of the study: Shorter TCRB CDR3s, moderately but significantly so, were found in Type 1 diabetes patients in all four CD4+ subsets.

The sequenced material came from stem cell memory CD4+ T cells from blood. These TCRs come from a woman in her forties with type 1 diabetes.

The genes are TRBV7-2 and TRBJ2-2; D remains ambiguous. This CDR3 contains 14 residues. Trimming left V 5 bases short and J 9 bases short, with 16 bases between. The germline gives CDR1 SGHTA, CDR2 FQGNSA. In DNA form, the CDR3 reads TGTGCCAGCAGCCCTGGGTTGGGCGTCCGGGAGCTGTTTTTT. This translates into CASSPGLGVRELFF.

V is TRBV15 and J is TRBJ2-7; unclear D gene. The CDR3 loop spans 14 amino acids. Germline V gene data show CDR1 as LNHNV and CDR2 as YYDKDF (reference sequence). The V and J ends lost 3 bases and 4 bases respectively, with 13 bases between them. The CDR3 loop is CATSRDTDGYEQYF. Written as DNA, the CDR3 is TGTGCCACCAGCAGGGATACTGACGGGTACGAGCAGTACTTC.

V usage is TRBV7-2 and J usage is TRBJ1-6; no definite D call. Germline CDR1 and CDR2: SGHTA and FQGNSA. Between the trimmed V and J ends, which lost 2 bases and 7 bases, there was a span of 9 bases. The CDR3 is 14 amino acids. The CDR3 here is CASSLTALNSPLHF. The CDR3 coding sequence is TGTGCCAGCAGCTTAACTGCCCTGAATTCACCCCTCCACTTT.

This clone appeared a few times. This sequence joins TRBV2 and TRBJ2-7, with 8 bases identical to TRBD1. Germline CDR1 SNHLY, CDR2 FYNNEI. J was trimmed by 0 bases and V by 6 bases; bases with no gene match: 4. The CDR3 has 14 residues. This CDR3 reads CASRNRGTSYEQYF. The CDR3 coding sequence is TGTGCCAGCAGGAACAGGGGGACCTCCTACGAGCAGTACTTC.

The V gene is TRBV7-2, the J gene TRBJ2-7; D unresolved. Trimming pared 1 base from V and 0 bases from J, leaving 10 bases between. This CDR3 has 15 amino acids. Germline loops: CDR1 SGHTA, CDR2 FQGNSA. CDR3 coding DNA: TGTGCCAGCAGCTTAGGACTGAGGAGCTCCTACGAGCAGTACTTC. Its protein product is CASSLGLRSSYEQYF.

The rearrangement joins TRBV7-2 to TRBJ2-5; TRBD1 matches 8 bases. Per germline, CDR1 SGHTA and CDR2 FQGNSA. V shed 0 bases and J 5 bases; nucleotides not matched to a gene: 8. CDR3 size: 16 residues. CDR3: CASSLAGGQVVETQYF. In DNA, the CDR3 is TGTGCCAGCAGCTTAGCAGGGGGACAGGTGGTGGAGACCCAGTACTTC.

This clone was counted between two and nine times. The V call is TRBV19, the J call TRBJ2-1, with a possible D match to TRBD2 (6 bases). CDR3 length equals 15 residues. Trimming pared 2 bases from V and 9 bases from J, leaving 17 bases between. Germline V gene sequence: CDR1 LNHDA, CDR2 SQIVND (reference sequence). The CDR3 DNA is TGTGCCAGTAGTATAAGGCGGGGCCAACGAGGTGAGCAGTTCTTC. As protein: CASSIRRGQRGEQFF.

The chain carries TRBV6-5 and TRBJ2-1; 10 nucleotides line up with TRBD2. This CDR3 region has 15 residues. With V trimmed by 5 bases and J by 12 bases, 13 bases remained unmatched. Germline lookup yields CDR1 MNHEY and CDR2 SVGAGI. The CDR3, as DNA: TGTGCCAGCAGTCCCCGGACCACTAGCGGGATAGTGCAGTTCTTC. This encodes CASSPRTTSGIVQFF.

The rearrangement joins TRBV30 to TRBJ1-1; D ambiguous. From germline, CDR1 is GTSNPN and CDR2 SVGIG (reference sequence). The CDR3 runs to 11 residues. V was shortened by 4 bases and J by 11 bases, with 14 bases between the two germline ends. CDR3 protein: CAWITAPWAFF. In nucleotides, the CDR3 is TGTGCCTGGATTACAGCTCCTTGGGCTTTCTTT.

The chain links TRBV7-2 to TRBJ1-2, with 7 bases matching TRBD1. The CDR3 has 13 residues. Losses at the gene ends were 5 bases for V and 10 bases for J; bases not matched to a gene: 10. CDR1 is SGHTA and CDR2 is FQGNSA in the germline V gene. In DNA form, the CDR3 reads TGTGCCAGCAGCCCGAGGACAGGAGGAGACTACACCTTC. Its protein is CASSPRTGGDYTF.

In this sample, this clone turned up a few times. This chain links TRBV7-3 with TRBJ2-3, with 14 bases lining up with TRBD2. Germline V gene data show CDR1 as SGHTA and CDR2 as FQGTGA. The CDR3 sequence is 16 residues long. V shed 5 bases, J shed 5 bases, and the junction held 6 bases outside the gene matches. The chain's CDR3 is CASSTRTSGGRDTQYF. For the CDR3, the DNA is TGTGCCAGCAGCACCCGGACTAGCGGGGGGCGAGATACGCAGTATTTT.

A single count supports this clone. CDR3 bases: TGTGCCACCAGCAGAGGCGGAGACCGCACAGATACGCAGTATTTT. Its protein product is CATSRGGDRTDTQYF. The chain couples TRBV15 to TRBJ2-3; D gene unclear. Per the germline V gene, CDR1 is LNHNV and CDR2 is YYDKDF (reference sequence). Trimming took 1 base from V and 1 from J, leaving 9 bases between them. The CDR3 totals 15 residues.

The rearrangement joins TRBV13 to TRBJ2-7; weak D call: TRBD2 (5 bases). This CDR3 is 16 amino acids long. Germline V gene sequence: CDR1 PRHDT, CDR2 FYEKMQ (reference sequence). Deletions cut 0 bases from V and 0 bases from J, with 12 bases between. The CDR3 reads CASSLGWAGVSYEQYF. In DNA, the CDR3 is TGTGCCAGCAGCTTAGGCTGGGCGGGCGTCTCCTACGAGCAGTACTTC.

V and J are TRBV19 and TRBJ2-5; 8 bases are a match to TRBD2. The germline V gene has CDR1 LNHDA and CDR2 SQIVND (reference sequence). The length of the CDR3 is 13 residues. V was pared by 5 bases and J by 3 bases, with 2 bases of the junction left unmatched. The DNA of the CDR3 is TGTGCCAGTAGTTCAGCGGGAGAAGAGACCCAGTACTTC. Translated, it gives CASSSAGEETQYF.

This chain links TRBV18 with TRBJ1-5; the D gene is possibly TRBD1 (5 bases). CDR1 KGHSH and CDR2 LQKENI come from the germline V gene. The CDR3 spans 15 residues. Trimming left V 3 bases short and J 4 bases short, with 13 bases between. CDR3 loop: CASSPGTGGNQPQHF. DNA for the CDR3: TGTGCCAGCTCACCCGGGACTGGGGGAAATCAGCCCCAGCATTTT.

This chain links TRBV4-1 with TRBJ2-6, with a tentative D call TRBD1 (6 bases). Germline CDR1 reads MGHRA; CDR2 reads YSYEKL. The V end lost 4 bases, the J end lost 4 bases, and 20 bases lay between the germline ends. This CDR3 is 18 amino acids long. CDR3 in DNA: TGCGCCAGCAGCCCGGCCCGAACAGGGAGAGTGGGGGCCAACGTCCTGACTTTC. Translated: CASSPARTGRVGANVLTF.

This clone was seen only once. This chain joins TRBV5-1 and TRBJ2-5; 7 bases map to TRBD1. The CDR3 sequence is 13 residues long. Germline CDR1 reads SGHRS; CDR2 reads YFSETQ. V lost 7 bases and J lost 2; bases outside the gene matches: 5. The chain's CDR3 is CASRGDSQETQYF. CDR3 bases: TGCGCCAGCCGAGGGGACAGTCAAGAGACCCAGTACTTC.

The chain is built from TRBV2 and TRBJ1-4; D possibly corresponds to TRBD1 (5 bases). V was pared by 4 bases and J by 7 bases, with 16 bases between. This CDR3 has 15 amino acids. Germline CDR1 reads SNHLY; CDR2 reads FYNNEI. CDR3 in amino acids: CASSAREGGTEKLFF. In nucleotides, the CDR3 is TGTGCCAGCAGTGCCAGGGAAGGAGGGACTGAAAAACTGTTTTTT.

This rearrangement joins TRBV11-3 to TRBJ2-1; no definite D call. V lost 1 base and J lost 0, with 7 bases in between. The CDR3 consists of 15 residues. CDR1 SGHNT and CDR2 YENEEA come from the germline V gene. The DNA of the CDR3 is TGTGCCAGCAGCTTAGGCGGCAGCTCCTACAATGAGCAGTTCTTC. Translating it yields CASSLGGSSYNEQFF.

V usage is TRBV5-4 and J usage is TRBJ1-3; a weak D match, TRBD1 (5 bases). This CDR3 comprises 14 residues. Germline CDR1 SGHNT, CDR2 YYREEE (reference sequence). Trimming stripped 2 bases from V and 4 bases from J, with 10 bases between. CDR3 protein: CASSLKGAGNTIYF. CDR3 DNA: TGTGCCAGCAGCTTAAAAGGGGCAGGAAACACCATATATTTT.

This clone was seen only a few times. V is TRBV10-3 and J is TRBJ2-7; the match to TRBD1 covers 9 bases. With 6 bases clipped from V and 5 bases from J, the junction kept 8 bases outside the gene matches. The germline gives CDR1 ENHRY, CDR2 SYGVKD. The CDR3 is 14 amino acids. The CDR3 nucleotides are TGTGCCATCAGACCCGGGACAGGGAACCACGAGCAGTACTTC. Protein sequence: CAIRPGTGNHEQYF.

The chain is built from TRBV7-8 and TRBJ2-7; maybe TRBD2 (5 bases). V lost 5 bases and J 7 bases, leaving 15 bases between the germline ends. Germline assignment: CDR1 SGHVS and CDR2 FQNEAQ. This CDR3 has 13 amino acids. CDR3 protein: CASSTSRAGEQYF. The CDR3 bases are TGTGCCAGCAGCACGTCGAGGGCTGGGGAGCAGTACTTC.

The CDR3 loop is CASSPHSGRVYNEQFF. The CDR3 region has the DNA TGTGCCAGCAGCCCCCATAGCGGGAGGGTCTACAATGAGCAGTTCTTC. The J gene is TRBJ2-1, the V gene TRBV11-1; 11 nucleotides agree with TRBD2. V was clipped by 5 bases and J by 3 bases; unmatched bases: 6. There are 16 residues in the CDR3. Germline CDR1 and CDR2: SGHAT and FQDESV (reference sequence).

There are a few counts of this clone. The chain joins TRBV4-1 to TRBJ2-5; 10 bases map to TRBD1. J gave up 5 bases and V 1 base, and 4 bases lay outside the gene matches. CDR1 is MGHRA and CDR2 is YSYEKL in the germline V gene. This CDR3 has 15 amino acids. The CDR3 DNA is TGCGCCAGCAGCCAAGGACAGGGGGCAGGCGAGACCCAGTACTTC. It encodes CASSQGQGAGETQYF.

The chain links TRBV5-5 to TRBJ1-1, with TRBD1 matching over 10 bases. Germline V lookup: CDR1 SGHKS, CDR2 YYEKEE (reference sequence). CDR3 length: 16 amino acids. V lost 4 bases and J lost 2; bases outside the gene matches: 8. CDR3 loop: CASSPTGGVGNTEAFF. CDR3 bases: TGTGCCAGCAGCCCGACAGGGGGCGTCGGAAACACTGAAGCTTTCTTT.

This chain connects TRBV9 to TRBJ1-4; 8 bases agree with TRBD1. The J segment lost 4 bases and the V segment lost 5 bases, leaving 7 bases of the junction unmatched. This CDR3 is 15 amino acids long. Germline V gene lookup returns CDR1 SGDLS and CDR2 YYNGEE. For the CDR3, the DNA is TGTGCCAGCAGGACCCAGGGGGCGGGTAATGAAAAACTGTTTTTT. This encodes CASRTQGAGNEKLFF.

The chain employs TRBV11-2 and TRBJ1-6; 9 nucleotides line up with TRBD1. Losses at the gene ends were 1 base for V and 5 bases for J; bases not matched to a gene: 6. The CDR3 extends over 17 amino acids. The germline gives CDR1 SGHAT, CDR2 FQNNGV. The CDR3 here is CASSLGYGTGNNSPLHF. The DNA for the CDR3 is TGTGCCAGCAGCTTAGGGTATGGGACAGGGAATAATTCACCCCTCCACTTT.